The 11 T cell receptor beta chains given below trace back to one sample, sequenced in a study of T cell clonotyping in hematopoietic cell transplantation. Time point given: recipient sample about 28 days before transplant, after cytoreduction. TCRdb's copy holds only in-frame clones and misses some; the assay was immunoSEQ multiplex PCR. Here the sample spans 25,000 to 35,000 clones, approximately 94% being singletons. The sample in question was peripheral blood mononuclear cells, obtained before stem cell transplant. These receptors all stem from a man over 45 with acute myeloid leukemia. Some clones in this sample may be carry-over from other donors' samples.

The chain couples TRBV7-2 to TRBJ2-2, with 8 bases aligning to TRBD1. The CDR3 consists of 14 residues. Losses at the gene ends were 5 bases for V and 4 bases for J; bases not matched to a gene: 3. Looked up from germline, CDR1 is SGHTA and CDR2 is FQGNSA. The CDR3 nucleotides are TGTGCCAGCAGCCTTCAGGGGGCCACCGGGGAGCTGTTTTTT. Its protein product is CASSLQGATGELFF.

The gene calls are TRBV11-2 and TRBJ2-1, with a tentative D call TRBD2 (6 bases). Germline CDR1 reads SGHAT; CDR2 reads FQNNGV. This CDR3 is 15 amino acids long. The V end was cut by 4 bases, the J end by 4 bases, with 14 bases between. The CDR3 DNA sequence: TGTGCCAGCAGCTCTGGAGGGACCCTTTACAATGAGCAGTTCTTC. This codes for CASSSGGTLYNEQFF.

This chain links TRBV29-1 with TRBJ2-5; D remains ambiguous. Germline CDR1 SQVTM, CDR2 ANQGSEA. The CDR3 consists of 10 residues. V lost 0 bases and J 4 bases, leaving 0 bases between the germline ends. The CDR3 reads CSVEEETQYF. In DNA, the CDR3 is TGCAGCGTTGAAGAAGAGACCCAGTACTTC.

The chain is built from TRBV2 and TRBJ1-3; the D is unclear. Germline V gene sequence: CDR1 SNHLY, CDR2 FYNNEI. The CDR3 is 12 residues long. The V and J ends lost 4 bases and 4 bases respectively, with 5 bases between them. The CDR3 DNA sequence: TGTGCCAGCAGTGCATGGGGAAACACCATATATTTT. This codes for CASSAWGNTIYF.

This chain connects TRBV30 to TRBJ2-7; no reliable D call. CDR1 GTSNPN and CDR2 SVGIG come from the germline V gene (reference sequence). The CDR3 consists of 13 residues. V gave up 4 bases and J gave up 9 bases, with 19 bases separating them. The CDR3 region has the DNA TGTGCCTGGAACATTGGACGGTTAGGTGTGCAGTACTTC. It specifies CAWNIGRLGVQYF. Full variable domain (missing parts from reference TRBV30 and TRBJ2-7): SQTIHQWPATLVQPVGSPLSLECTVEGTSNPNLYWYRQAAGRGLQLLFYSVGIGQISSEVPQNLSASRPQDRQFILSSKKLLLSDSGFYLCAWNIGRLGVQYFGPGTRLTVT.

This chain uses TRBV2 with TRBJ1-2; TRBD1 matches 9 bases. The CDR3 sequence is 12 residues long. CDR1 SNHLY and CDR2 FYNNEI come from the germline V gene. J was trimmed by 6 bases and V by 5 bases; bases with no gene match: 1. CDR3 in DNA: TGTGCCAGCAGTAGGACAGGGGATGGCTACACCTTC. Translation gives CASSRTGDGYTF.

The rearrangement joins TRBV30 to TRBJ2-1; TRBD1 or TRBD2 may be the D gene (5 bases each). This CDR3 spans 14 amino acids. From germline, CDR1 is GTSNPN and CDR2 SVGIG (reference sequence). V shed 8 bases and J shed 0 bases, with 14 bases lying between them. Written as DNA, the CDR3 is TGTGCCGCCACCGGGGCTAGCTCCTACAATGAGCAGTTCTTC. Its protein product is CAATGASSYNEQFF. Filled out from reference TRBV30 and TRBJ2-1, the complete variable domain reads SQTIHQWPATLVQPVGSPLSLECTVEGTSNPNLYWYRQAAGRGLQLLFYSVGIGQISSEVPQNLSASRPQDRQFILSSKKLLLSDSGFYLCAATGASSYNEQFFGPGTRLTVL.

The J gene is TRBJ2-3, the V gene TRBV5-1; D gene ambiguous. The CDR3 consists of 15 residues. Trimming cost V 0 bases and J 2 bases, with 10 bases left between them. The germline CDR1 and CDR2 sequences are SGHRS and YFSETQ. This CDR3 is CASSLDKGTTDTQYF. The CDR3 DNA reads TGCGCCAGCAGCTTGGATAAGGGAACCACAGATACGCAGTATTTT.

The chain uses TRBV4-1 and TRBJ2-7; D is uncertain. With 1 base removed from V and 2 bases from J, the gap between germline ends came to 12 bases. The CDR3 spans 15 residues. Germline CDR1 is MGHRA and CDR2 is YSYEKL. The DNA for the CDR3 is TGCGCCAGCAGCCAAGTTACGTCAGACACCTACGAGCAGTACTTC. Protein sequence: CASSQVTSDTYEQYF.

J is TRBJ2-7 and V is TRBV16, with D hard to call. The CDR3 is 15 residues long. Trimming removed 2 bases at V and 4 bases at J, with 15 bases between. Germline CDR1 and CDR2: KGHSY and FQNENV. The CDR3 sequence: CASSQRRPEKYEQYF. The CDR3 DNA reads TGTGCCAGCAGCCAAAGGCGGCCCGAGAAATACGAGCAGTACTTC.

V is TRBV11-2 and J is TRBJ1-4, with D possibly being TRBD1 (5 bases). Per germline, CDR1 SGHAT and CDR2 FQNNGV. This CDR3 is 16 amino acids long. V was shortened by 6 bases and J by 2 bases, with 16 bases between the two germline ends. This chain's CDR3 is CASRRTLGATNEKLFF. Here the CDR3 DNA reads TGTGCCAGCAGACGTACACTAGGGGCGACTAATGAAAAACTGTTTTTT.